Reported below is one T cell receptor beta chain. Assay used: immunoSEQ multiplex PCR; TCRdb lists only in-frame clones, some missing. The table lists about 170,000 clones, approximately 84% of them singletons, with 7.5% to 9.5% in the top ten. The data originate from a study of blood T cell repertoires in COVID-19. The sequence came from a man between 40 and 49 years old who had recovered from COVID-19. Sequenced: peripheral blood.

As DNA, the CDR3 is TGTGCCAGCAGTGGGAGTGAAGAGACCCAGTACTTC. It yields the protein CASSGSEETQYF. V is TRBV12-3 or TRBV12-4 and J is TRBJ2-5; a possible D gene is TRBD2 (5 bases). The CDR3 spans 12 residues. Trimming stripped 5 bases from V and 3 bases from J, with 7 bases between.